Listed below are T cell receptor beta chains from one sample, sequenced in a study of early T cells in non-severe SARS-CoV-2 infection. TCRdb re-derived calls from the 5' RACE reads in MiXCR, one entry per CDR3 protein. The sample carries 40,000 to 45,000 distinct CDR3 sequences, less than 6.5% recorded once. The sample here was whole blood, taken at baseline. Source of these receptors: an adult who was a healthcare worker with PCR-confirmed SARS-CoV-2 infection or an uninfected control (not recorded which). CDR3s include the opening cysteine and the closing phenylalanine or tryptophan. A D gene is named only where the DNA matches it firmly. Part of the rows lack a size; the others show once, few, many or a class for expanded clones.

d_call: TRBD2
clone_size: .
v_call: TRBV5-4
j_call: TRBJ2-3
cdr3_aa: CASSQLAGGTDTQYF
cdr3_nt: TGTGCCAGCAGCCAACTAGCGGGAGGCACAGATACGCAGTATTTT

d_call: TRBD2
clone_size: .
v_call: TRBV24-1
j_call: TRBJ2-4
cdr3_aa: CATSDPPPRLAGGQYF
cdr3_nt: TGTGCCACCAGTGACCCACCTCCCCGACTAGCGGGGGGTCAGTACTTC

d_call: .
clone_size: many
v_call: TRBV29-1
j_call: TRBJ1-1
cdr3_aa: CSAGVFTEAFF
cdr3_nt: TGCAGTGCGGGTGTCTTCACTGAAGCTTTCTTT

d_call: .
clone_size: many
v_call: TRBV11-2
j_call: TRBJ1-1
cdr3_aa: CASSLGAGSNTEAFF
cdr3_nt: TGTGCCAGCAGCTTAGGGGCAGGGTCGAACACTGAAGCTTTCTTT

d_call: .
clone_size: many
v_call: TRBV20-1
j_call: TRBJ2-4
cdr3_aa: CSATTASLAKNIQYF
cdr3_nt: TGCAGTGCCACAACCGCCTCCTTAGCCAAAAACATTCAGTACTTC

d_call: TRBD1
clone_size: many
v_call: TRBV18
j_call: TRBJ1-1
cdr3_aa: CASSQTGTDWSTEAFF
cdr3_nt: TGTGCCAGCTCACAAACCGGGACAGATTGGAGCACTGAAGCTTTCTTT

d_call: .
clone_size: few
v_call: TRBV14
j_call: TRBJ2-3
cdr3_aa: CASSQAGSSLPLNTQYF
cdr3_nt: TGTGCCAGCAGCCAAGCAGGATCTTCCCTCCCGCTAAATACGCAGTATTTT

d_call: TRBD1
clone_size: many
v_call: TRBV27
j_call: TRBJ2-7
cdr3_aa: CAPKPGAGQGPSYEQYF
cdr3_nt: TGTGCCCCCAAACCAGGTGCCGGACAGGGTCCCTCTTACGAGCAGTACTTC

d_call: TRBD1
clone_size: many
v_call: TRBV14
j_call: TRBJ2-3
cdr3_aa: CASSPPTGYSTDTQYF
cdr3_nt: TGTGCCAGCAGCCCACCGACAGGGTATAGCACAGATACGCAGTATTTT

d_call: .
clone_size: many
v_call: TRBV4-3
j_call: TRBJ1-3
cdr3_aa: CASSLDLSSGNTIYF
cdr3_nt: TGCGCCAGCAGCCTCGACTTAAGCTCTGGAAACACCATATATTTT

d_call: TRBD1
clone_size: many
v_call: TRBV12-3/TRBV12-4
j_call: TRBJ2-4
cdr3_aa: CASRGQGVAKNIQYF
cdr3_nt: TGTGCCAGCAGAGGACAGGGAGTGGCCAAAAACATTCAGTACTTC

d_call: TRBD1
clone_size: many
v_call: TRBV19
j_call: TRBJ1-5
cdr3_aa: CASSMGDRGHQPQHF
cdr3_nt: TGTGCCAGTAGTATGGGGGACAGGGGGCATCAGCCCCAGCATTTT

d_call: TRBD2
clone_size: few
v_call: TRBV5-1
j_call: TRBJ2-3
cdr3_aa: CASREAGGPADTQYF
cdr3_nt: TGCGCCAGCAGGGAAGCGGGGGGGCCCGCAGATACGCAGTATTTT

d_call: .
clone_size: many
v_call: TRBV7-2
j_call: TRBJ2-3
cdr3_aa: CASSLIATSTDTQYF
cdr3_nt: TGTGCCAGCAGCTTAATAGCAACTAGCACAGATACGCAGTATTTT

d_call: TRBD1
clone_size: many
v_call: TRBV11-2
j_call: TRBJ1-5
cdr3_aa: CASSSGDRQPQHF
cdr3_nt: TGTGCCAGCAGCTCGGGGGACAGACAGCCCCAGCATTTT

d_call: .
clone_size: few
v_call: TRBV9
j_call: TRBJ2-2
cdr3_aa: CASSGDVTGELFF
cdr3_nt: TGTGCCAGCAGCGGAGACGTCACCGGGGAGCTGTTTTTT

d_call: .
clone_size: .
v_call: TRBV28
j_call: TRBJ1-1
cdr3_aa: CASSFLGRPTEAFF
cdr3_nt: TGTGCCAGCAGCTTCTTGGGGAGGCCCACTGAAGCTTTCTTT

d_call: .
clone_size: .
v_call: TRBV7-9
j_call: TRBJ1-1
cdr3_aa: CASSFKGQLVTEAFF
cdr3_nt: TGTGCCAGCAGCTTTAAGGGTCAGTTGGTCACTGAAGCTTTCTTT

d_call: .
clone_size: .
v_call: TRBV30
j_call: TRBJ1-1
cdr3_aa: CAWSVFSVNTEAFF
cdr3_nt: TGTGCCTGGAGTGTATTCAGTGTCAACACTGAAGCTTTCTTT

d_call: TRBD2
clone_size: many
v_call: TRBV20-1
j_call: TRBJ2-7
cdr3_aa: CSANPGLAVYEQYF
cdr3_nt: TGCAGTGCTAATCCGGGACTAGCGGTCTACGAGCAGTACTTC

d_call: .
clone_size: many
v_call: TRBV7-8
j_call: TRBJ2-7
cdr3_aa: CASSPQPGGKGYEQYF
cdr3_nt: TGTGCCAGCAGCCCCCAGCCCGGTGGGAAGGGCTACGAGCAGTACTTC

d_call: .
clone_size: .
v_call: TRBV14
j_call: TRBJ2-1
cdr3_aa: CASSQATGRTYNEQFF
cdr3_nt: TGTGCCAGCAGCCAAGCGACAGGGAGGACCTACAATGAGCAGTTCTTC

d_call: TRBD2
clone_size: many
v_call: TRBV27
j_call: TRBJ2-1
cdr3_aa: CASTLFGGAHNEQFF
cdr3_nt: TGTGCCAGCACTCTCTTCGGGGGGGCCCACAATGAGCAGTTCTTC

d_call: TRBD2
clone_size: many
v_call: TRBV12-3/TRBV12-4
j_call: TRBJ2-7
cdr3_aa: CASSFGGGTYEQYF
cdr3_nt: TGTGCCAGCAGTTTCGGCGGGGGGACCTACGAGCAGTACTTC

d_call: .
clone_size: many
v_call: TRBV20-1
j_call: TRBJ1-6
cdr3_aa: CSARGGLNSPLHF
cdr3_nt: TGCAGTGCTCGAGGGGGACTTAATTCACCCCTCCACTTT

d_call: TRBD2
clone_size: .
v_call: TRBV6-2/TRBV6-3
j_call: TRBJ2-5
cdr3_aa: CASRAGRGAETQYF
cdr3_nt: TGTGCCAGCAGGGCCGGGCGGGGGGCCGAGACCCAGTACTTC

d_call: .
clone_size: .
v_call: TRBV10-1
j_call: TRBJ2-3
cdr3_aa: CASSDGGPQDTQYF
cdr3_nt: TGCGCCAGCAGTGACGGGGGGCCCCAAGATACGCAGTATTTT

d_call: .
clone_size: few
v_call: TRBV30
j_call: TRBJ1-2
cdr3_aa: CAWRSPQANYGYTF
cdr3_nt: TGTGCCTGGAGATCCCCGCAGGCAAACTATGGCTACACCTTC

d_call: .
clone_size: many
v_call: TRBV21-1
j_call: TRBJ2-1
cdr3_aa: CASSKVGLAGGPRCYNEQFF
cdr3_nt: TGTGCCAGCAGCAAAGTCGGCCTAGCGGGGGGGCCGAGATGCTACAATGAGCAGTTCTTC

d_call: .
clone_size: few
v_call: TRBV20-1
j_call: TRBJ1-5
cdr3_aa: CSARWHRGNQPQHF
cdr3_nt: TGCAGTGCCCGGTGGCACAGGGGCAATCAGCCCCAGCATTTT